Following are 8 T cell receptor beta chains from one sample sequenced in a study of CD8+ T cells in alopecia areata. In each case, RNA was isolated and then reverse transcribed into cDNA as the sequencing template. TCRdb's table, derived via immunoSEQ multiplex PCR, lists solely in-frame clones and lacks some. The sample has a few hundred thousand clones, about two fifths seen once. Treatment defined: oral pan-JAK inhibitor, 5-10 mg twice daily. This sample comprised CD4+ T cells sorted from blood, obtained around week 34, from a patient treated with tofacitinib. These receptors originate from a human donor with alopecia areata.

The chain couples TRBV30 to TRBJ1-2; D not certain. Germline CDR1 is GTSNPN and CDR2 is SVGIG (reference sequence). The CDR3 loop spans 11 amino acids. Trimming removed 3 bases at V and 13 bases at J, with 15 bases between. CDR3 in amino acids: CAWSHVEEPTF. Written as DNA, the CDR3 is TGTGCCTGGAGCCACGTGGAGGAGCCCACCTTC.

The chain recombines TRBV5-1 with TRBJ2-3; maybe TRBD2 (7 bases). The CDR3 covers 15 residues. V lost 2 bases, J lost 0 bases, and 10 bases lay in between. Looked up from germline, CDR1 is SGHRS and CDR2 is YFSETQ. The CDR3 bases are TGCGCCAGCAGCTTCCGGGGGGCCAGCACAGATACGCAGTATTTT. Encoded protein: CASSFRGASTDTQYF.

This chain uses TRBV19 with TRBJ2-1; D is unresolved. Germline loops: CDR1 LNHDA, CDR2 SQIVND (reference sequence). This CDR3 has 16 amino acids. The V gene lost 5 bases and the J gene lost 5 bases, with 19 bases spanning the gap. Here the CDR3 reads CASSPNAGTRNNEQFF. CDR3 in DNA: TGTGCCAGTAGTCCAAACGCAGGAACGCGTAACAATGAGCAGTTCTTC.

This clone appeared a few times. The rearrangement uses TRBV2 and TRBJ2-7, with 9 bases lining up with TRBD1. Unmatched junction bases numbered 5, after V lost 4 bases and J lost 1 base. This CDR3 comprises 15 residues. Germline assignment: CDR1 SNHLY and CDR2 FYNNEI. CDR3 bases: TGTGCCAGCAGTGGAATACAGGGGGCTTCCTACGAGCAGTACTTC. Its translation is CASSGIQGASYEQYF.

The V call is TRBV7-2, the J call TRBJ2-2; D is unresolved. CDR3 length: 15 amino acids. V was clipped by 2 bases and J by 6 bases, with 13 bases between them. From germline, CDR1 is SGHTA and CDR2 FQGNSA. Here the CDR3 reads CASSLISTSSGELFF. In DNA form, the CDR3 reads TGTGCCAGCAGCTTAATATCTACCTCATCCGGGGAGCTGTTTTTT.

This clone has more than one count but fewer than ten. The CDR3 DNA is TGCAGCGTTGAAGACGGGAGCTCCTACGAGCAGTACTTC. Protein: CSVEDGSSYEQYF. The chain joins TRBV29-1 to TRBJ2-7; possible D gene TRBD2, 6 bases. V gave up 0 bases and J gave up 0 bases, with 6 bases separating them. The CDR3 has 13 amino acids. Germline V gives CDR1 SQVTM, CDR2 ANQGSEA.

This clone was seen more than once but under ten times. CDR3 bases: TGTGCCAGCAGTTCCCGCAGACCCGGCGCGGGCGATACGCAGTATTTT. Translated, it gives CASSSRRPGAGDTQYF. The rearrangement uses TRBV6-5 and TRBJ2-3, with a weak D call TRBD2 (5 bases). The V end was cut by 4 bases, the J end by 6 bases, with 20 bases between. This CDR3 contains 16 residues. Per germline, CDR1 MNHEY and CDR2 SVGAGI.

The chain couples TRBV11-3 to TRBJ2-1; the D gene is possibly TRBD2 (5 bases). V lost 1 base to trimming and J lost 7 bases, with 5 bases between them. Per germline, CDR1 SGHNT and CDR2 YENEEA. This CDR3 is built from 12 residues. DNA for the CDR3: TGTGCCAGCAGCTTAGGGAGGAATGAGCAGTTCTTC. Protein: CASSLGRNEQFF.